The following is a TCR beta chain sequence with its context. These data belong to a study of CD8 T cells in Susac syndrome. Reverse transcription of roughly 0.5 to 1 ug RNA used random hexamers. An immunoSEQ multiplex PCR generated amplified TCR beta CDR3 products spanning 54 Vbeta and 13 Jbeta. TCRdb reanalysed the immunoSEQ multiplex PCR reads using MiXCR and keeps one entry per CDR3 protein. The table records 90,000 or so distinct CDR3 sequences, around 93% of them present only once. TEMRA cells were FACS-enriched, while CD8+ and CD4+ T cells were negatively isolated. The sequence was collected from a human donor in good health. What was sequenced was CD8+ T cells from PBMCs.

DNA for the CDR3: TGCGCCAGCAGCTTGGAAGGGGCGGTGACCTACGAGCAGTACTTC. This translates into CASSLEGAVTYEQYF. The J gene is TRBJ2-7, the V gene TRBV5-1; maybe TRBD1 (5 bases). V lost 0 bases and J 2 bases, leaving 12 bases between the germline ends. Per the germline V gene, CDR1 is SGHRS and CDR2 is YFSETQ. CDR3 length equals 15 residues.